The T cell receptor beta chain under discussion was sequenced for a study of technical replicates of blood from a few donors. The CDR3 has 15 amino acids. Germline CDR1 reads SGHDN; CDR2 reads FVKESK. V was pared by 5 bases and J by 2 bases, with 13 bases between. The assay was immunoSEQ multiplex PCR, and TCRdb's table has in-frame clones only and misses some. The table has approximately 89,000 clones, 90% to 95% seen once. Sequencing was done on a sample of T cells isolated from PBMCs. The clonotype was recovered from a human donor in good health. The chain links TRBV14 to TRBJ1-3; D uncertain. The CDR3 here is CASSKILGAGNTIYF. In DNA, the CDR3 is TGTGCCAGCAGCAAGATCCTCGGGGCTGGAAACACCATATATTTT. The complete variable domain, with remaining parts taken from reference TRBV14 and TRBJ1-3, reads EAGVTQFPSHSVIEKGQTVTLRCDPISGHDNLYWYRRVMGKEIKFLLHFVKESKQDESGMPNNRFLAERTGGTYSTLKVQPAELEDSGVYFCASSKILGAGNTIYFGEGSWLTVV.